Below are 20 T cell receptor beta chains sequenced from a single sample in a study of HIV-infected patients and healthy controls. Alpha and beta constant-region primers primed reverse transcription of approximately 0.55 ug RNA. Using multiplexing indices, alpha and beta chain libraries were generated apart by chain-specific third strand synthesis. TCRdb redid the calling of the 5' RACE reads with MiXCR, one entry per CDR3 protein. The sample has about 10,000 distinct CDR3 sequences; under 6% are singletons. Whole blood was used without fractionation, so all unsorted peripheral T cells were included. Sample: blood. These receptors originate from an adult in good health.

This clonotype appeared many times. J is TRBJ2-6 and V is TRBV28; TRBD1 aligns across 12 bases. This CDR3 has 22 residues. The germline CDR1 and CDR2 sequences are MDHEN and SYDVKM. V lost 5 bases, J lost 0 bases, and 17 bases stayed unmatched. DNA of the CDR3: TGTGCCAGCAGTCCGCCTCTGGGGACAGGGGGCTGGGTTGGCTCTGGGGCCAACGTCCTGACTTTC. This codes for CASSPPLGTGGWVGSGANVLTF.

Within the sample, this clonotype is large. This chain links TRBV5-6 with TRBJ1-6, with 9 bases matching TRBD1. Germline V lookup: CDR1 SGHDT, CDR2 YYEEEE. V dropped 3 bases and J dropped 3; count of bases not matched to a gene: 4. The CDR3 extends over 16 amino acids. The CDR3 loop reads CASSWDRELYNSPLHF. CDR3 bases: TGTGCCAGCAGCTGGGACAGGGAACTCTATAATTCACCCCTCCACTTT.

This clonotype was found many times. J is TRBJ1-6 and V is TRBV20-1, with a tentative D call TRBD1 (5 bases). Trimming shortened V by 5 bases and J by 6 bases, and 11 bases separated the two germline ends. This CDR3 contains 13 residues. Germline V gives CDR1 DFQATT, CDR2 SNEGSKA (reference sequence). Here the CDR3 reads CSAVDRGNSPLHF. For the CDR3, the DNA is TGCAGTGCTGTTGATAGGGGTAATTCACCCCTCCACTTT.

This clonotype is medium-sized in the sample. This rearrangement joins TRBV28 to TRBJ1-6, with D perhaps matching TRBD1 (5 bases). Germline V lookup: CDR1 MDHEN, CDR2 SYDVKM. Trimming removed 4 bases at V and 8 bases at J, with 15 bases between. This CDR3 contains 15 residues. The CDR3 nucleotides read TGTGCCAGCAGTTCTGACGGGGGATGGGATTCACCCCTCCACTTT. Protein product: CASSSDGGWDSPLHF.

This clonotype was seen at least ten times. V usage is TRBV3-1 and J usage is TRBJ2-5; perhaps TRBD2 as D (5 bases). The CDR3 extends over 13 amino acids. V lost 7 bases and J lost 1, with 10 bases in between. Germline CDR1 LGHDT, CDR2 YNNKEL (reference sequence). The CDR3 nucleotides are TGTGCCAGCACACGCGGGTCCCAAGAGACCCAGTACTTC. Amino acid sequence: CASTRGSQETQYF.

By share of the sample, this clonotype is medium-sized. DNA for the CDR3: TGTGCCACCCAGGGTTACTATGGCTACACCTTC. Its translation is CATQGYYGYTF. The chain is built from TRBV19 and TRBJ1-2, with D possibly being TRBD1 (5 bases). Germline loops: CDR1 LNHDA, CDR2 SQIVND (reference sequence). V was cut by 10 bases and J by 3 bases, with 9 bases left in between. The CDR3 is 11 amino acids.

This clonotype has at least ten counts. The gene calls are TRBV6-5 and TRBJ2-5; maybe TRBD1 (5 bases). CDR1 and CDR2 from the germline V gene are MNHEY and SVGAGI. The V gene lost 2 bases and the J gene lost 1 base, with 8 bases spanning the gap. CDR3 length: 14 amino acids. The CDR3 is CASSYRTSQETQYF. The CDR3, as DNA: TGTGCCAGCAGTTACAGGACAAGCCAAGAGACCCAGTACTTC.

This clonotype qualifies as medium-sized. The chain has TRBV4-3 and TRBJ2-1, with 9 bases identical to TRBD2. J gave up 7 bases and V 0 bases, and 13 bases lay outside the gene matches. Germline V gene sequence: CDR1 LGHNA, CDR2 YSLEER. The length of the CDR3 is 18 residues. In nucleotides, the CDR3 is TGCGCCAGCAGCCAAGAGGCGGGTGGCGGGAGGGCCGGTAATGAGCAGTTCTTC. This encodes CASSQEAGGGRAGNEQFF.

This clonotype was detected ten times or more. The genes are TRBV11-2 and TRBJ1-2; tentative D call: TRBD1 (6 bases). V dropped 5 bases and J dropped 0 bases, with 10 bases sitting between them. Looked up from germline, CDR1 is SGHAT and CDR2 is FQNNGV. This CDR3 contains 14 residues. The CDR3 nucleotides read TGTGCCAGCAGCCCGGGGACATCTAACTATGGCTACACCTTC. This encodes CASSPGTSNYGYTF. Drawing the rest from reference TRBV11-2 and TRBJ1-2, the complete variable domain is EAGVAQSPRYKIIEKRQSVAFWCNPISGHATLYWYQQILGQGPKLLIQFQNNGVVDDSQLPKDRFSAERLKGVDSTLKIQPAKLEDSAVYLCASSPGTSNYGYTFGSGTRLTVV.

In DNA form, the CDR3 reads TGTGCCAGCAGTTTTTTTTGGGGAGATAGAGAGACCCAGTACTTC. Its protein product is CASSFFWGDRETQYF. The chain couples TRBV12-3 or TRBV12-4 to TRBJ2-5, with TRBD2 as a possible D gene (5 bases). The CDR3 totals 15 residues. V was clipped by 3 bases and J by 4 bases, with 15 bases between them.

This clonotype counts as medium-sized. The chain joins TRBV7-3 to TRBJ2-2; possibly TRBD2 for D (6 bases). Deletions cut 6 bases from V and 5 bases from J, with 16 bases between. Germline V lookup: CDR1 SGHTA, CDR2 FQGTGA. This CDR3 is built from 15 residues. CDR3 DNA sequence: TGTGCCAGCAGTCTAGCTAGCGCGGGGACCGGGGAGCTGTTTTTT. Translation gives CASSLASAGTGELFF.

In its sample, this clonotype was seen many times. This sequence joins TRBV28 and TRBJ1-5; the D is unclear. CDR3 size: 12 residues. V was clipped by 3 bases and J by 4 bases, with 4 bases between them. In germline, CDR1 is MDHEN, CDR2 SYDVKM. The CDR3: CASSLDNQPQHF. As DNA, the CDR3 is TGTGCCAGCAGTTTGGATAATCAGCCCCAGCATTTT. Drawing the rest from reference TRBV28 and TRBJ1-5, the complete variable domain is DVKVTQSSRYLVKRTGEKVFLECVQDMDHENMFWYRQDPGLGLRLIYFSYDVKMKEKGDIPEGYSVSREKKERFSLILESASTNQTSMYLCASSLDNQPQHFGDGTRLSIL.

Notes on this clonotype: Since the CDR3 does not end with the conserved phenylalanine or tryptophan, this likely comes from a read error. The V gene is TRBV20-1, the J gene TRBJ2-3, with TRBD1 identical over 7 bases. CDR3 size: 15 residues. The germline gives CDR1 DFQATT, CDR2 SNEGSKA (reference sequence). With 7 bases clipped from V and 2 bases from J, the junction kept 12 bases outside the gene matches. In DNA form, the CDR3 reads TGCAGTGTTAGTTGGGACAGAAGCCTCACAGATACGCAGTATTCT. Translation: CSVSWDRSLTDTQYS.

Judged by abundance, this clonotype is medium-sized. The rearrangement links TRBV28 to TRBJ2-7, with unresolved D. Germline values: CDR1 MDHEN, CDR2 SYDVKM. The CDR3 contains 14 residues. The V end lost 1 base, the J end lost 3 bases, and 10 bases lay between the germline ends. CDR3 protein: CASSLLLDFYEQYF. CDR3 in DNA: TGTGCCAGCAGTTTATTGCTAGACTTCTACGAGCAGTACTTC.

This clonotype was recorded at least ten times. The chain couples TRBV6-6 to TRBJ2-7; a weak D match, TRBD1 (6 bases). The CDR3 has 15 amino acids. V lost 5 bases, J lost 2 bases, and 16 bases lay in between. Germline CDR1 reads MNHNY; CDR2 reads SVGAGI (reference sequence). In DNA, the CDR3 is TGTGCCAGCAGTCAGAACAGGGTATTTCCCTACGAGCAGTACTTC. Amino acids: CASSQNRVFPYEQYF.

By share of the sample, this clonotype is medium-sized. This rearrangement joins TRBV28 to TRBJ1-1; D uncertain. Germline lookup yields CDR1 MDHEN and CDR2 SYDVKM. Deletions cut 5 bases from V and 0 bases from J, with 13 bases between. The CDR3 is 15 amino acids. DNA for the CDR3: TGTGCCAGCAGTCGCTTGGGGATCATGAACACTGAAGCTTTCTTT. Protein sequence: CASSRLGIMNTEAFF.

This clonotype has at least ten counts. V and J are TRBV5-1 and TRBJ2-7, with 10 bases that match TRBD1. Trimming at V came to 5 bases and at J to 3 bases, leaving 5 bases not matched to a gene. CDR1 and CDR2 from the germline V gene are SGHRS and YFSETQ. The CDR3 is 14 residues long. DNA of the CDR3: TGCGCCAGCAGAATGGGACAGGGGATCTACGAGCAGTACTTC. This codes for CASRMGQGIYEQYF.

By sample fraction, this clonotype is medium-sized. The rearrangement links TRBV9 to TRBJ2-7; D may be TRBD1 (7 bases). This CDR3 has 15 amino acids. The V gene's germline CDR1 is SGDLS and CDR2 YYNGEE. Trimming cost V 0 bases and J 3 bases, with 13 bases left between them. The CDR3 DNA is TGTGCCAGCAGCGTAGAGCCGCAGGGGGGCTACGAGCAGTACTTC. Protein product: CASSVEPQGGYEQYF. The full variable domain, completed using reference TRBV9 and TRBJ2-7, is DSGVTQTPKHLITATGQRVTLRCSPRSGDLSVYWYQQSLDQGLQFLIQYYNGEERAKGNILERFSAQQFPDLHSELNLSSLELGDSALYFCASSVEPQGGYEQYFGPGTRLTVT.

This clonotype ranks as medium-sized. V gene TRBV3-1 combines with J gene TRBJ2-7; maybe TRBD2 (6 bases). The CDR3 consists of 16 residues. V was trimmed by 1 base and J by 0 bases, leaving 13 bases between them. Germline V lookup: CDR1 LGHDT, CDR2 YNNKEL (reference sequence). The CDR3 DNA follows: TGTGCCAGCAGCCAAGGTCCGGGAGCGAGCTCCTACGAGCAGTACTTC. Encoded protein: CASSQGPGASSYEQYF.

In its sample, this clonotype is medium-sized (0.01 to 0.1%). The rearrangement joins TRBV20-1 to TRBJ2-1, with D maybe TRBD2 (6 bases). This CDR3 spans 14 amino acids. Trimming left V 3 bases short and J 8 bases short, with 17 bases between. CDR1 and CDR2 from the germline V gene are DFQATT and SNEGSKA (reference sequence). The CDR3 sequence: CSARTRTLLDEQFF. In DNA, the CDR3 is TGCAGTGCTAGGACTAGGACTCTTCTCGATGAGCAGTTCTTC.